The clone carrying this T cell receptor (beta chain) was detected a few times. Primed by a sample-barcoded 5' primer and a J-beta primer mix, a second PCR proceeded for 7 to 11 cycles. TCRdb reprocessed the 5' RACE reads via MiXCR and lists one record per CDR3 protein. This table holds 500,000 to 650,000 distinct CDR3 sequences, about 27% found once. The data stem from a study of blood T cells in healthy people across ages. The CDR3 has 13 amino acids. In germline, CDR1 is DFQATT, CDR2 SNEGSKA (reference sequence). The V segment lost 4 bases and the J segment 0 bases; nucleotides outside the gene matches: 2. These data were also reused for a study on T cells of mothers and their children.

The receptor was derived from a boy aged 2-15 years in good health. V gene TRBV20-1 combines with J gene TRBJ1-1; 7 bases are shared with TRBD1. The source material was blood. CDR3 residues: CSATGGLNTEAFF. As DNA, the CDR3 is TGCAGTGCTACAGGGGGGTTGAACACTGAAGCTTTCTTT.